This T cell receptor (beta chain) appears in the sequencing data of a study of blood T cell repertoires in COVID-19. Study information: COVID-19 samples collected from the United States, Italy and Spain covered acute and convalescent phases. Sources were T cells, B-cell-depleted T cells, or PBMCs; the material itself was cDNA or gDNA.

The CDR3 runs 16 residues. With 2 bases removed from V and 2 bases from J, the gap between germline ends came to 10 bases. The V gene's germline CDR1 is SEHNR and CDR2 FQNEAQ (reference sequence). Measured with immunoSEQ multiplex PCR; TCRdb has only the in-frame clones, and not every one. The sample yields roughly 240,000 clones, roughly 88% seen once. The receptor comes from a man aged 35 to 55 who had recovered from COVID-19. The sequencing sample was made of peripheral blood. This rearrangement joins TRBV7-9 to TRBJ1-6; the D gene is possibly TRBD1 (5 bases). CDR3 sequence reads: CASSLFLGAYNSPLHF. The CDR3 region has the DNA TGTGCCAGCAGCTTATTTCTAGGGGCCTATAATTCACCCCTCCACTTT.